This TCR beta chain was identified in a study of T-cell reconstitution after alpha-beta-depleted transplantation in children. About this clonotype: Its antigen is currently unknown.

During its preparation, the TCRbeta library received unique molecular identifiers. TCRdb independently ran MiXCR on the PCR reads; one entry per CDR3 protein. In the table there are 600,000 to 800,000 distinct CDR3 sequences, about an eighth of which are singletons. This CDR3 contains 18 residues. The V gene lost 4 bases and the J gene lost 8 bases, with 28 bases spanning the gap. Germline V gene data show CDR1 as SGHRS and CDR2 as YFSETQ. Study-level points and caveats: By about two months after transplant, alpha-beta T cells reportedly arose from several hundred graft clones that had expanded. The high TCRbeta diversity at day 60 in some patients came from surviving recipient T cells and thymic progenitors. Newly generated T cells supplied most T-cell counts and diversity one year post-transplant.

The genes are TRBV5-1 and TRBJ2-1; D possibly corresponds to TRBD1 (5 bases). The origin of this receptor is a girl aged 2-10 years with congenital amegakaryocytic thrombocytopenia, due to receive a stem cell transplant. The sample here was PBMCs, taken before TCRalphabeta/CD19-depleted stem cell transplant. The chain's CDR3 is CASSTHTTDQSPADEQFF. The DNA of the CDR3 is TGCGCCAGCAGCACCCATACGACAGACCAATCACCGGCGGATGAGCAGTTCTTC.